A single sample gave rise to the 23 T cell receptor beta chains below, sequenced in a study of blood T cell repertoires in COVID-19. TCRdb's copy holds only in-frame clones and misses some; the assay was immunoSEQ multiplex PCR. The sample yields under 80,000 clones, around 90% seen once. Specimen: peripheral blood. These receptors were collected from a human donor in a cohort sampled during active COVID-19.

CDR3 loop: CASSLLANSGNEQFF. The CDR3 nucleotides read TGCGCCAGCAGCTTGTTGGCGAATAGCGGCAATGAGCAGTTCTTC. The chain joins TRBV5-1 to TRBJ2-1; weak D call: TRBD2 (6 bases). Germline CDR1 and CDR2: SGHRS and YFSETQ. V gave up 1 base and J gave up 6 bases, with 14 bases separating them. The length of the CDR3 is 15 residues. Drawing the rest from reference TRBV5-1 and TRBJ2-1, the complete variable domain is KAGVTQTPRYLIKTRGQQVTLSCSPISGHRSVSWYQQTPGQGLQFLFEYFSETQRNKGNFPGRFSGRQFSNSRSEMNVSTLELGDSALYLCASSLLANSGNEQFFGPGTRLTVL.

The chain combines TRBV2 with TRBJ2-7; 12 bases fit TRBD2. Germline V lookup: CDR1 SNHLY, CDR2 FYNNEI. This CDR3 contains 13 residues. The trim removed 6 bases at V and 6 bases at J, leaving 3 bases unmatched. CDR3 sequence reads: CASRALAGGEQYF. Here the CDR3 DNA reads TGTGCCAGCAGGGCACTAGCGGGAGGCGAGCAGTACTTC.

The chain recombines TRBV18 with TRBJ1-1, with a possible D match to TRBD1 (6 bases). This CDR3 comprises 13 residues. CDR1 and CDR2 (germline): KGHSH, LQKENI. Trimming left V 4 bases short and J 3 bases short, with 9 bases between. The DNA for the CDR3 is TGTGCCAGCTCACTACAGGGTGACACTGAAGCTTTCTTT. It encodes CASSLQGDTEAFF.

V and J are TRBV11-2 and TRBJ2-5; 9 nucleotides line up with TRBD2. The CDR3 is 17 amino acids. Trimming cost V 0 bases and J 1 base; bases outside gene matches: 6. Germline assignment: CDR1 SGHAT and CDR2 FQNNGV. The CDR3 sequence is CASSLERTSELQETQYF. The CDR3 DNA reads TGTGCCAGCAGCTTAGAGCGGACTAGCGAGCTCCAAGAGACCCAGTACTTC.

The chain employs TRBV2 and TRBJ1-2; TRBD1 might be the D (5 bases). V lost 4 bases, J lost 8 bases, and 14 bases lay in between. Looked up from germline, CDR1 is SNHLY and CDR2 is FYNNEI. This CDR3 comprises 13 residues. The CDR3 DNA is TGTGCCAGCAGTGGTCAGGGACTCCAAGGCTACACCTTC. Protein product: CASSGQGLQGYTF.

Regarding this clone: Other DNA sequences within the sample encode an identical CDR3. This chain uses TRBV18 with TRBJ2-1, with 8 bases fitting TRBD2. Germline V gives CDR1 KGHSH, CDR2 LQKENI. V lost 4 bases and J lost 0; bases outside the gene matches: 11. The CDR3 length is 18 residues. CDR3 sequence reads: CASSQQTSAIGSYNEQFF. CDR3 DNA: TGTGCCAGCTCACAACAGACTAGCGCGATAGGCTCCTACAATGAGCAGTTCTTC. Variable domain in full (rest from reference TRBV18 and TRBJ2-1): NAGVMQNPRHLVRRRGQEARLRCSPMKGHSHVYWYRQLPEEGLKFMVYLQKENIIDESGMPKERFSAEFPKEGPSILRIQQVVRGDSAAYFCASSQQTSAIGSYNEQFFGPGTRLTVL.

The chain uses TRBV7-7 and TRBJ1-6; D ambiguous. CDR1 is SSHAT and CDR2 is FNYEAQ in the germline V gene (reference sequence). The CDR3 length is 15 residues. V gave up 0 bases and J gave up 7 bases, with 10 bases separating them. This chain's CDR3 is CASSLAQEPNSPLHF. The CDR3 nucleotides read TGTGCCAGCAGCTTAGCCCAGGAACCCAATTCACCCCTCCACTTT.

This clone was seen just once. The genes are TRBV19 and TRBJ2-7; 15 bases align to TRBD2. This CDR3 spans 16 amino acids. Germline-derived CDR1 and CDR2 are LNHDA and SQIVND (reference sequence). After removal of 5 bases from V and 4 bases from J, the junction contained 6 bases not matched to a gene. The CDR3 loop is CASSSSGTSGRYEQYF. The CDR3 nucleotides read TGTGCCAGTAGTTCCTCCGGGACTAGCGGGAGGTACGAGCAGTACTTC.

The rearrangement joins TRBV5-1 to TRBJ2-7; D is possibly TRBD2 (5 bases). The CDR3 runs to 13 residues. Germline V gene lookup returns CDR1 SGHRS and CDR2 YFSETQ. In nucleotides, the CDR3 is TGCGCCAGCAGCTTTGAGGGCTCCGACGAGCAGTACGTC. It encodes CASSFEGSDEQYV.

The chain has TRBV18 and TRBJ2-5, with 7 positions matching TRBD1. In germline, CDR1 is KGHSH, CDR2 LQKENI. Losses at the gene ends were 5 bases for V and 2 bases for J; bases not matched to a gene: 5. This CDR3 comprises 14 residues. DNA of the CDR3: TGTGCCAGCTCATCGACAGGGCCGCAAGAGACCCAGTACTTC. Amino acid sequence: CASSSTGPQETQYF.

This chain uses TRBV3-1 (or the pseudogene TRBV3-2) with TRBJ2-1, with D perhaps matching TRBD2 (6 bases). V lost 1 base and J lost 7, with 8 bases in between. The V gene's germline CDR1 is LGHDT and CDR2 YNNKEL (reference sequence). There are 13 residues in the CDR3. The CDR3 region is CASSQVGGNEQFF. The CDR3 DNA is TGTGCCAGCAGCCAAGTAGGAGGGAATGAGCAGTTCTTC.

This clone was counted only a few times. This chain links TRBV12-3 or TRBV12-4 with TRBJ2-4, with D unclear. This CDR3 is built from 13 residues. Trimming pared 5 bases from V and 4 bases from J, leaving 9 bases between. The CDR3 sequence: CASSRVEKNIQYF. In DNA, the CDR3 is TGTGCCAGCAGTCGGGTCGAGAAAAACATTCAGTACTTC.

On this clone: Other nucleotide sequences from this sample produce the same CDR3. The chain couples TRBV5-1 to TRBJ2-5, with a weak D call TRBD2 (5 bases). Germline CDR1 and CDR2: SGHRS and YFSETQ. V shed 2 bases and J shed 1 base, with 6 bases lying between them. The CDR3 loop spans 13 amino acids. The CDR3 is CASSLGLQETQYF. CDR3 DNA sequence: TGCGCCAGCAGCTTAGGACTCCAAGAGACCCAGTACTTC.

The gene calls are TRBV5-4 and TRBJ2-1; 9 nucleotides match TRBD2. The CDR3 is 18 residues long. CDR1 and CDR2 from the germline V gene are SGHNT and YYREEE (reference sequence). Trimming at V came to 0 bases and at J to 9 bases, leaving 16 bases not matched to a gene. Here the CDR3 DNA reads TGTGCCAGCAGCTTGGGGCCTAGCGGGGAATCCGGGGTAGGTGAGCAGTTCTTC. It translates to CASSLGPSGESGVGEQFF.

A single count supports this clone. The chain couples TRBV10-1 to TRBJ2-7; TRBD1 is a possible D gene (6 bases). Per germline, CDR1 WNHNN and CDR2 SYGVQD (reference sequence). Trimming left V 3 bases short and J 5 bases short, with 14 bases between. The CDR3 totals 14 residues. DNA for the CDR3: TGCGCCAGCAGTGAACACTCACAGGGCAACGAGCAGTACTTC. Its protein product is CASSEHSQGNEQYF.

This clone was counted only a few times. The chain carries TRBV24-1 and TRBJ2-1, with 11 positions matching TRBD2. CDR1 and CDR2 from the germline V gene are KGHDR and SFDVKD. CDR3 length: 16 amino acids. J was trimmed by 3 bases and V by 7 bases; bases with no gene match: 7. CDR3 bases: TGTGCCACCAGCCAAGCTAGCGGGAGGTTCTACAATGAGCAGTTCTTC. It specifies CATSQASGRFYNEQFF.

The CDR3 sequence is CASTPPTVAGGITSTDTQYF. In nucleotides, the CDR3 is TGTGCCAGCACCCCCCCGACAGTAGCGGGAGGTATAACTAGCACAGATACGCAGTATTTT. This sequence joins TRBV27 and TRBJ2-3; TRBD2 matches 10 bases. CDR1 and CDR2 from the germline V gene are MNHEY and SMNVEV (reference sequence). This CDR3 has 20 residues. Germline trimming cut 7 bases from V and 0 bases from J; bases unmatched to any gene: 19.

This chain links TRBV28 with TRBJ1-2, with D perhaps TRBD1 (6 bases). In germline, CDR1 is MDHEN, CDR2 SYDVKM. The CDR3 loop spans 15 amino acids. V was pared by 3 bases and J by 2 bases, with 13 bases between. This chain's CDR3 is CASSLGGAGNYGYTF. The CDR3 DNA reads TGTGCCAGCAGTTTGGGGGGGGCCGGGAACTATGGCTACACCTTC.

The chain uses TRBV6-1 and TRBJ2-4; D ambiguous. Trimming removed 0 bases at V and 15 bases at J, with 12 bases between. Per germline, CDR1 MNHNS and CDR2 SASEGT. The CDR3 covers 12 residues. The CDR3 region is CASSEARQSRYF. In DNA, the CDR3 is TGTGCCAGCAGTGAAGCGCGGCAGTCCAGGTACTTC.

The genes are TRBV11-2 and TRBJ2-1; TRBD2 matches 9 bases. With V trimmed by 1 base and J by 3 bases, 4 bases remained unmatched. Looked up from germline, CDR1 is SGHAT and CDR2 is FQNNGV. This CDR3 contains 16 residues. CDR3 protein: CASSLVASGDYNEQFF. The CDR3 nucleotides are TGTGCCAGCAGCTTAGTTGCTAGCGGGGACTACAATGAGCAGTTCTTC. The whole variable domain, remainder taken from reference TRBV11-2 and TRBJ2-1, is EAGVAQSPRYKIIEKRQSVAFWCNPISGHATLYWYQQILGQGPKLLIQFQNNGVVDDSQLPKDRFSAERLKGVDSTLKIQPAKLEDSAVYLCASSLVASGDYNEQFFGPGTRLTVL.

The rearrangement links TRBV11-2 to TRBJ2-1; D remains unclear. V gave up 0 bases and J gave up 0 bases, with 6 bases separating them. Germline V lookup: CDR1 SGHAT, CDR2 FQNNGV. The CDR3 sequence is 15 residues long. The DNA for the CDR3 is TGTGCCAGCAGCTTAGATCGGTTCTCCTACAATGAGCAGTTCTTC. The encoded protein is CASSLDRFSYNEQFF. The entire variable domain, with the rest obtained from reference TRBV11-2 and TRBJ2-1, is as follows: EAGVAQSPRYKIIEKRQSVAFWCNPISGHATLYWYQQILGQGPKLLIQFQNNGVVDDSQLPKDRFSAERLKGVDSTLKIQPAKLEDSAVYLCASSLDRFSYNEQFFGPGTRLTVL.

The chain is built from TRBV5-6 and TRBJ1-1, with D uncertain. The V and J ends lost 4 bases and 11 bases respectively, with 15 bases between them. The CDR3 runs to 12 residues. CDR1 is SGHDT, CDR2 YYEEEE, per germline. Here the CDR3 reads CASSEPTKEAFF. CDR3 sequence (DNA): TGTGCCAGCAGCGAGCCTACTAAGGAGGCTTTCTTT.

The rearrangement uses TRBV29-1 and TRBJ2-3; no clear D. Trimming pared 8 bases from V and 2 bases from J, leaving 17 bases between. Germline CDR1 is SQVTM and CDR2 is ANQGSEA. This CDR3 spans 14 amino acids. The CDR3, as DNA: TGCAGCCTTCTCTCGGCTAGGAACACAGATACGCAGTATTTT. Residues: CSLLSARNTDTQYF.